This T cell receptor (beta chain) was recovered during a study of shared clonotypes between healthy human individuals. Study in general: The study enrolled a couple of women and a few men aged 18 to 49.

Samples left unsorted employed around 95 million PBMCs for genomic DNA. This table comes from immunoSEQ multiplex PCR, and its TCRdb copy is limited to in-frame clones, with some not included. The sample lists about 490,000 clones; roughly 85% were seen once. The TCR originated in a woman aged 40 to 55 in good health. Some clones in this sample may be carry-over from other donors' samples. The sample comprised PBMCs.

The CDR3 here is CASSFSSTSGTDTQYF. The CDR3 DNA follows: TGTGCCAGCAGCTTCTCGTCCACCTCCGGCACAGATACGCAGTATTTT. This chain uses TRBV7-3 with TRBJ2-3; no clear D. Trimming took off 3 bases at V and 1 base at J, with 14 bases between the two ends. There are 16 residues in the CDR3. Per germline, CDR1 SGHTA and CDR2 FQGTGA.